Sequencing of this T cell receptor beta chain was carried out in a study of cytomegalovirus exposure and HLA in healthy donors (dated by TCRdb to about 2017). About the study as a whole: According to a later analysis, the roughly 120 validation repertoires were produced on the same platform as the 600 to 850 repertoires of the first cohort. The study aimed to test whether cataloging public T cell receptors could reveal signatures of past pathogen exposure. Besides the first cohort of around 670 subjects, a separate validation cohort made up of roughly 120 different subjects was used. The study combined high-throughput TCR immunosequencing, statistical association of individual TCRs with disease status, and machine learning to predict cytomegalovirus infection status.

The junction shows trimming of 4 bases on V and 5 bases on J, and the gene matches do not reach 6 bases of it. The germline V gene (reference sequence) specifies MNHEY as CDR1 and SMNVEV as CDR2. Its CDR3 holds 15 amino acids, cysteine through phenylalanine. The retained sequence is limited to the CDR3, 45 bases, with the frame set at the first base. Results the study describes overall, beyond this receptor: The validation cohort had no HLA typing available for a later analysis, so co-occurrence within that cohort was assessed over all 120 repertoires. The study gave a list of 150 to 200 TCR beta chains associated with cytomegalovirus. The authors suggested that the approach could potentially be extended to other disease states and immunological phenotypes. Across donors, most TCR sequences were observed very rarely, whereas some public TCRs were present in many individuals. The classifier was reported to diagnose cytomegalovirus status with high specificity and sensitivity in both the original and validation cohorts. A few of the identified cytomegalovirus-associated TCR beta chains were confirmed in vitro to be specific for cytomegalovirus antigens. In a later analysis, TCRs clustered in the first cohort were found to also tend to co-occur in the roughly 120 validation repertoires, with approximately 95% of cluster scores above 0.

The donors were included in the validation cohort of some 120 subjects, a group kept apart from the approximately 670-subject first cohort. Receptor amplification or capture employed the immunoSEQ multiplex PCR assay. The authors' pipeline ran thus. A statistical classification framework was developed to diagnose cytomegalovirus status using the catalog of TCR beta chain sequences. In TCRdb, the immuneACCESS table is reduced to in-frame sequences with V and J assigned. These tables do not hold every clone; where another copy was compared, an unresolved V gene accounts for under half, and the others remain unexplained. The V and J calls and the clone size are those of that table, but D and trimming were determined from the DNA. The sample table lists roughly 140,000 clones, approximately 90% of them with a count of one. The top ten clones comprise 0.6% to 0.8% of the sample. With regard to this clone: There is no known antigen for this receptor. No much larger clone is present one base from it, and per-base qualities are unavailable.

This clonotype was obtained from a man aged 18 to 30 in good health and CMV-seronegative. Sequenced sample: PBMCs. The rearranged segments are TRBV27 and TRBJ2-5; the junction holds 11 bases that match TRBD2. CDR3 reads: CASSSLAGGRETQYF. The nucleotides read TGTGCCAGCAGTTCATTAGCGGGGGGGCGGGAGACCCAGTACTTC.